This T cell receptor (beta chain) is drawn from a study of CD8+ T cells in alopecia areata. Study-wide findings and caveats: Higher clonality was seen in lesional scalp than in normal scalp, especially in alopecia totalis/universalis. Clarity of TCR sharing across patients fell short of that in mice, possibly HLA-related.

Comments on this clone: Its target is unknown.

The CDR3 contains 17 residues. V was clipped by 0 bases and J by 0 bases; unmatched bases: 2. The germline gives CDR1 MGHRA, CDR2 YSYEKL. Following extraction, RNA underwent reverse transcription to cDNA, which served as the sequencing template. The method was immunoSEQ multiplex PCR; TCRdb's version includes in-frame clones alone and lacks a portion of them. The table includes 45,000 to 70,000 clones, around 96% detected once. The V and J genes are TRBV4-1 and TRBJ2-3, with TRBD2 identical over 11 bases. Source: CD8+ T cells sorted from blood, taken at week 0. The receptor comes from a human donor with alopecia areata. This chain's CDR3 is CASSQDPSGGSTDTQYF. DNA for the CDR3: TGCGCCAGCAGCCAAGATCCTAGCGGGGGGAGCACAGATACGCAGTATTTT.